Listed below are T cell receptor beta chains from one sample, sequenced in a study of identical twins. From the 5' RACE reads, TCRdb called clonotypes with MiXCR, one entry per CDR3 protein. The top ten clones hold around 0.25% of a sample with around 1.7 million distinct CDR3 sequences, more than 30% of them seen once. Sequencing was performed on cord blood. The receptors shown here come from a newborn girl in good health. CDR3s include the opening cysteine and the closing phenylalanine or tryptophan. The D gene is left open where the match is weak. Size is omitted from some rows. Given values are once, few, many or a class for expanded clones.

CATSDPGVTEAFF,TGTGCCACCAGTGATCCAGGGGTCACTGAAGCTTTCTTT,13,NA,TRBV24-1,TRBJ1-1,NA
CASSHPWSYNEQFF,TGTGCCAGCAGCCACCCCTGGTCCTACAATGAGCAGTTCTTC,14,NA,TRBV7-2,TRBJ2-1,few
CASSWAGPGFPDTQYF,TGTGCCAGCAGTTGGGCAGGGCCGGGGTTTCCAGATACGCAGTATTTT,16,NA,TRBV28,TRBJ2-3,few
CASTARPSLVYNEQFF,TGTGCCAGCACCGCTAGACCCAGCCTGGTCTACAATGAGCAGTTCTTC,16,NA,TRBV27,TRBJ2-1,few
CASSPSVGDYGYTF,TGTGCCAGCAGCCCCTCAGTGGGTGACTATGGCTACACCTTC,14,NA,TRBV2,TRBJ1-2,NA
CSARVQRNEQYF,TGCAGTGCTAGAGTGCAGCGGAATGAGCAGTACTTC,12,NA,TRBV20-1,TRBJ2-7,NA
CASSRGMEMGNEQFF,TGCGCCAGCAGCCGGGGCATGGAGATGGGAAATGAGCAGTTCTTC,15,NA,TRBV4-1,TRBJ2-1,NA
CASREDRARGDTQYF,TGTGCCAGCAGAGAAGACAGGGCTCGTGGAGATACGCAGTATTTT,15,TRBD1,TRBV28,TRBJ2-3,few
CASSPWGAFF,TGTGCCAGCAGCCCGTGGGGAGCTTTCTTT,10,NA,TRBV7-9,TRBJ1-1,NA
CASSQDLSGGAGETQYF,TGTGCCAGCAGCCAAGATCTCAGCGGGGGGGCCGGAGAGACCCAGTACTTC,17,TRBD2,TRBV3-1,TRBJ2-5,NA
CSAPPGLAGAVDTQYF,TGCAGTGCTCCTCCGGGACTAGCGGGAGCCGTAGATACGCAGTATTTT,16,TRBD2,TRBV20-1,TRBJ2-3,NA
CASSQLAGVADTQYF,TGTGCCAGCAGCCAACTAGCGGGGGTGGCAGATACGCAGTATTTT,15,TRBD2,TRBV12-3/TRBV12-4,TRBJ2-3,NA
CASSQERVNPNYNEQFF,TGTGCCAGCAGCCAAGAACGAGTAAACCCCAACTACAATGAGCAGTTCTTC,17,NA,TRBV3-1,TRBJ2-1,NA
CASSQDPQGRHTEAFF,TGTGCCAGCAGCCAAGACCCCCAGGGGAGGCACACTGAAGCTTTCTTT,16,NA,TRBV3-1,TRBJ1-1,few
CASSLTTLPKAQYF,TGTGCCAGCAGTTTAACTACCTTACCAAAGGCCCAGTACTTC,14,NA,TRBV28,TRBJ2-5,few
CASSFPPKDTQYF,TGCGCCAGCAGCTTTCCCCCAAAAGATACGCAGTATTTT,13,NA,TRBV5-1,TRBJ2-3,many